These 9 T cell receptor beta chains share one sample of origin, sequenced in a study of post-analysis software for immune sequencing data. Whole-study results and caveats: TRBV5-6, TRBV5-1 and TRBV20-1 belonged to a set of a handful of TRBV segments that were more frequent in patients than controls.

The library was made from cDNA and included unique molecular identifiers. Each CDR3 protein gets one entry after TCRdb re-called the PCR reads with MiXCR. The sample has hundreds of thousands of distinct CDR3 sequences, about 27% seen once. No antigen has been assigned to these receptors. Sequenced sample: blood. These TCRs come from a girl aged 10 to 17 with multiple sclerosis.

This chain uses TRBV2 with TRBJ2-1; tentative D call: TRBD2 (5 bases). Germline V gives CDR1 SNHLY, CDR2 FYNNEI. Trimming shortened V by 6 bases and J by 2 bases, and 11 bases separated the two germline ends. The CDR3 extends over 14 amino acids. CDR3 residues: CASRGVPPYNEQFF. CDR3 coding DNA: TGTGCCAGCAGGGGAGTTCCACCCTACAATGAGCAGTTCTTC.

This clonotype turned up a few times. CDR3 coding DNA: TGTGCCAGCAGTTTGGGGACTAGCATCGAGCAGTACTTC. As protein: CASSLGTSIEQYF. This chain connects TRBV27 to TRBJ2-5, with 9 positions matching TRBD2. TRBJ2-7 matches the DNA end more closely, so the J call is doubtful. This CDR3 is 13 amino acids long. Germline V gives CDR1 MNHEY, CDR2 SMNVEV (reference sequence).

The chain links TRBV28 to TRBJ1-5; tentatively, D is TRBD1 (5 bases). CDR1 is MDHEN and CDR2 is SYDVKM in the germline V gene. The CDR3 is 16 amino acids. The V end lost 4 bases, the J end lost 0 bases, and 13 bases lay between the germline ends. CDR3 nucleotide sequence: TGTGCCAGCAGTTATCCGGGACCCAGTAGCAATCAGCCCCAGCATTTT. Translation gives CASSYPGPSSNQPQHF.

The V gene is TRBV3-1, the J gene TRBJ2-1, with D tentatively TRBD1 or TRBD2 (5 bases each). This CDR3 is 14 amino acids long. V lost 1 base and J lost 6, with 10 bases in between. Germline V gene data show CDR1 as LGHDT and CDR2 as YNNKEL (reference sequence). CDR3: CASSQGPGTNEQFF. CDR3 nucleotides: TGTGCCAGCAGCCAAGGTCCTGGGACCAATGAGCAGTTCTTC.

The chain couples TRBV7-2 to TRBJ2-1; no clear D gene. Germline V lookup: CDR1 SGHTA, CDR2 FQGNSA. The germline V and J ends were trimmed by 5 bases and 13 bases, with 15 bases remaining between them. This CDR3 is built from 12 residues. CDR3 DNA sequence: TGTGCCAGCAGCATCGACTCGCTCCTTCAGTTCTTC. Its protein is CASSIDSLLQFF.

This clonotype was seen a handful of times. The genes are TRBV28 and TRBJ2-7; no definite D call. V lost 8 bases and J lost 0, with 20 bases in between. There are 16 residues in the CDR3. Germline CDR1 is MDHEN and CDR2 is SYDVKM. The DNA of the CDR3 is TGTGCCAGCTTCGGTTACGGTCTGTCCCTCTCCTACGAGCAGTACTTC. Protein sequence: CASFGYGLSLSYEQYF.

This clonotype has a single count. The genes are TRBV10-3 and TRBJ1-1, with 7 nucleotides matching TRBD1. J lost 4 bases, V lost 8 bases, and 7 bases had no gene match. Germline CDR1 ENHRY, CDR2 SYGVKD. This CDR3 comprises 13 residues. The CDR3: CAIEEGAGTEAFF. CDR3 DNA: TGTGCCATCGAGGAGGGGGCCGGCACTGAAGCTTTCTTT.

This chain links TRBV28 with TRBJ2-3, with no clear D. CDR1 is MDHEN and CDR2 is SYDVKM in the germline V gene. The CDR3 is made up of 15 amino acids. Trimming took off 5 bases at V and 4 bases at J, with 16 bases between the two ends. The CDR3: CASSSRKGWADTQYF. CDR3 coding DNA: TGTGCCAGCAGTAGCCGAAAGGGTTGGGCAGATACGCAGTATTTT.

V usage is TRBV7-2 and J usage is TRBJ1-5; D gene uncertain. This CDR3 contains 16 residues. Germline assignment: CDR1 SGHTA and CDR2 FQGNSA. Trimming took off 1 base at V and 2 bases at J, with 12 bases between the two ends. The CDR3 here is CASSLVGGYRNQPQHF. The CDR3 DNA reads TGTGCCAGCAGCTTAGTAGGTGGTTATCGCAATCAGCCCCAGCATTTT.